This TCR beta chain was observed in a study of blood T cells in healthy people across ages. Study findings and constraints: Across the age range, TCR beta diversity per million T cells fell in a roughly linear way.

The CDR3 contains 15 residues. Trimming left V 8 bases short and J 2 bases short, with 19 bases between. Per germline, CDR1 MDHEN and CDR2 SYDVKM. Sample-barcoded 5' priming and a J-beta primer mix drove a second PCR of about 6 to 11 cycles. Via MiXCR, TCRdb re-called the 5' RACE reads, giving one row per CDR3 protein. The table includes roughly 1.9 million distinct CDR3 sequences, approximately 40% detected once. With regard to this clonotype: The antigen is undetermined.

The sequence derives from a human donor in good health. V and J are TRBV28 and TRBJ2-7, with D tentatively TRBD2 (6 bases). Sequenced sample: blood. For the CDR3, the DNA is TGTGCCAGCGGGCCCCCCCCGGGAGCTGCCTACGAGCAGTACTTC. Protein: CASGPPPGAAYEQYF. Complete variable domain (other parts from reference TRBV28 and TRBJ2-7): DVKVTQSSRYLVKRTGEKVFLECVQDMDHENMFWYRQDPGLGLRLIYFSYDVKMKEKGDIPEGYSVSREKKERFSLILESASTNQTSMYLCASGPPPGAAYEQYFGPGTRLTVT.